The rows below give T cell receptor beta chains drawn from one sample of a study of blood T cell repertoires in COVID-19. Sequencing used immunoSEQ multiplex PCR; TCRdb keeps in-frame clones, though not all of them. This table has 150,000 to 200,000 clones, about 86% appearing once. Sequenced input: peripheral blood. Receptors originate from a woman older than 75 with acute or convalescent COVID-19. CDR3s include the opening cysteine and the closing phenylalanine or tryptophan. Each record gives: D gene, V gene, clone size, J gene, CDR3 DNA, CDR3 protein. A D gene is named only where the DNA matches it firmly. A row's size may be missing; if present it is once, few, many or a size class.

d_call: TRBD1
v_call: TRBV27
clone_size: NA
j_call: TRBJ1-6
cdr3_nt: TGTGCCAGCAGTAGACAGGGAACCCTCCACTTT
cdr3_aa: CASSRQGTLHF

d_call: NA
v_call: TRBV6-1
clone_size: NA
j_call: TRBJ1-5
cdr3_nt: TGTGCCAGCAGGACGGAGGGAAGTCAGCCCCAGCATTTT
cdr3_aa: CASRTEGSQPQHF

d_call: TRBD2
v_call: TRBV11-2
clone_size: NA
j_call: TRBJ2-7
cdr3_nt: TGTGCCAGCAGCTTCAAACTAGCGGAGACCCCCTACGAGCAGTACTTC
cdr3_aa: CASSFKLAETPYEQYF

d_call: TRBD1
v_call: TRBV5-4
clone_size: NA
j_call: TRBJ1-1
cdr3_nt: TGTGCCAGCGGGACAGGGGAAAAGACTGAAGCTTTCTTT
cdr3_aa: CASGTGEKTEAFF

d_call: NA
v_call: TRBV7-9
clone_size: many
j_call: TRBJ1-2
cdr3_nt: TGTGCCAGCAGCTTAACAGGTTTCGGCTACACCTTC
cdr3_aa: CASSLTGFGYTF

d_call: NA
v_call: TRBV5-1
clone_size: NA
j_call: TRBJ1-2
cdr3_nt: TGCGCCAGCAGCTTGGACAGCGGCCCCGTCTATGGCTACACCTTC
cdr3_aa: CASSLDSGPVYGYTF

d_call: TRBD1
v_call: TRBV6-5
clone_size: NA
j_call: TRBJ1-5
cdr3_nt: TGTGCCAGCAGCCGGGACAGCTCGAATCAGCCCCAGCATTTT
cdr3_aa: CASSRDSSNQPQHF

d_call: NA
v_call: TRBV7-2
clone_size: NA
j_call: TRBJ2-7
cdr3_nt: TGTGCCAGCAGCTCGAGGGTTGGATACGAGCAGTACTTC
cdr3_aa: CASSSRVGYEQYF

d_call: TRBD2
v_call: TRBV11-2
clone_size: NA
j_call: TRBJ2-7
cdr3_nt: TGTGCCAGCAGCTATGGACTAGCGGGGTCCGTCGAGCAGTACTTC
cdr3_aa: CASSYGLAGSVEQYF

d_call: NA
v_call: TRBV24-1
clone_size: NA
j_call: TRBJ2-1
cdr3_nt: TGTGCCACCAGTGATCCGAGATCGGGACACAAATTTCGCAATGAGCAGTTCTTC
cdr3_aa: CATSDPRSGHKFRNEQFF

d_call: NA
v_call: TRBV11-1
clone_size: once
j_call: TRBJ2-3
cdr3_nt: TGTGCCAGCAGCTTGGGCAGGGCGGCAGATACGCAGTATTTT
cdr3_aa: CASSLGRAADTQYF

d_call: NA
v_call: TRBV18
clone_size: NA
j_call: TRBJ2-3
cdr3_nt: TGTGCCAGCTCACCACTAAGGAGTCCAGATACGCAGTATTTT
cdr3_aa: CASSPLRSPDTQYF

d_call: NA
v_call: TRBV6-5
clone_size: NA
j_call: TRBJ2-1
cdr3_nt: TGTGCCAGCTCGGGGAGAGATAATGAGCAGTTCTTC
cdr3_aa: CASSGRDNEQFF

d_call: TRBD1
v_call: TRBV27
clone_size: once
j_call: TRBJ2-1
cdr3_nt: TGTGCCAGCTCCGACAGGGGATCCTACAATGAGCAGTTCTTC
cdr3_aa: CASSDRGSYNEQFF

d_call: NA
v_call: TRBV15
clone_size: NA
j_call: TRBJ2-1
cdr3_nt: TGTGCCACCAGCAGAGATCTCGGCTCCTACAATGAGCAGTTCTTC
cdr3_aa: CATSRDLGSYNEQFF

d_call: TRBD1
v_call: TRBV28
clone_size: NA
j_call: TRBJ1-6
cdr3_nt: TGTGCCAGCAGTTCCGGACAGGGGATCCTCACCCTCCACTTT
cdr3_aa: CASSSGQGILTLHF

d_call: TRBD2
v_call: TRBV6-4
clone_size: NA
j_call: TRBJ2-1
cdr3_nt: TGTGCCAGCAGTGACGCCCTAGCGGGCGAGGGGCAGTTCTTC
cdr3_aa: CASSDALAGEGQFF

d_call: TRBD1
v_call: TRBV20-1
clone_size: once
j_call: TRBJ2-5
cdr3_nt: TGCAGTGCTAGTGGGACAGCCTCGAAGGAACAGCAGTACTTC
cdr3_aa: CSASGTASKEQQYF

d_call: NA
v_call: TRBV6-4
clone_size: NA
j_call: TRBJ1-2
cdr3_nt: TGTGCCAGCAGTGACTCGTTTCAGAGGACTAACTATGGCTACACCTTC
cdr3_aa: CASSDSFQRTNYGYTF

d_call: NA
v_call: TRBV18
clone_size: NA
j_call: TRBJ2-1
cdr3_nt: TGTGCCAGCTCACCTAGGCAATCTGGGAGCTCCTACAATGAGCAGTTCTTC
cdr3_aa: CASSPRQSGSSYNEQFF

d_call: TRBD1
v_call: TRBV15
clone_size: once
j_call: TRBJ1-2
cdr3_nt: TGTGCCACCAGCAGAGATATGACAGGGTCGGTCGATGGCTACACCTTC
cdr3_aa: CATSRDMTGSVDGYTF

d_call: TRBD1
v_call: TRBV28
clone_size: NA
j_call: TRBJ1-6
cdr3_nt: TGTGCCAGCAGTTTATCGGGGACAGGGGGTTCACCCCTCCACTTT
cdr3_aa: CASSLSGTGGSPLHF

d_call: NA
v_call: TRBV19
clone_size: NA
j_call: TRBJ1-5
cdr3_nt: TGTGCCAGTACGGAGGCAGGACTACATCAGCCCCAGCATTTT
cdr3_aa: CASTEAGLHQPQHF

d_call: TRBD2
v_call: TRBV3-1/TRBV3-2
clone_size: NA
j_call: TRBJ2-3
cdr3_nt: TGTGCCAGCAGCCAAGATATAGCGGGAGGGTGGGATACGCAGTATTTT
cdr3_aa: CASSQDIAGGWDTQYF

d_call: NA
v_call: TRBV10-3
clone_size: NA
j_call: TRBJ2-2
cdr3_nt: TGTGCCATCAGTGAGCAAGGAGACGGCGGGGAGCTGTTTTTT
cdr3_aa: CAISEQGDGGELFF

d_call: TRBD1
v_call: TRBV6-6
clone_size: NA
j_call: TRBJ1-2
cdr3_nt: TGTGCCAGCAGTTACTACAGGGGTAACTATGGCTACACCTTC
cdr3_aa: CASSYYRGNYGYTF

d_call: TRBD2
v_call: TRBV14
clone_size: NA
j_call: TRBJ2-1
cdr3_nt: TGTGCCAGCAGCCCGGGACTAGCTTTTACTGAGCAGTTCTTC
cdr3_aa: CASSPGLAFTEQFF

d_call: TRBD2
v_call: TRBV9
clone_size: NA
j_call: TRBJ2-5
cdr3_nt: TGTGCCAGCAGCGCTAGCGGGGGGGCGATAGAGACCCAGTACTTC
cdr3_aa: CASSASGGAIETQYF

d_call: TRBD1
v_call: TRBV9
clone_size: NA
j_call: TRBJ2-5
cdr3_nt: TGTGCCAGCAGCGTAGCGGGGGGACAGGGAATGGAGACCCAGTACTTC
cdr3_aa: CASSVAGGQGMETQYF

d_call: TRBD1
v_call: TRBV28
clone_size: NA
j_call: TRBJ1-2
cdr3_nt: TGTGCCAGCAGATCACAGGGGAGGTTTAACTATGGCTACACCTTC
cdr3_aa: CASRSQGRFNYGYTF

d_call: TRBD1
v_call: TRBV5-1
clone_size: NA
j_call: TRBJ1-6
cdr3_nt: TGCGCCAGCAGCCCCCCGGGACAGGGAAATTCACCCCTCCACTTT
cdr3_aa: CASSPPGQGNSPLHF